These 14 T cell receptor beta chains were all obtained from the same sample, sequenced in a study of radiotherapy plus CTLA-4 blockade in lung cancer. Generated by immunoSEQ multiplex PCR, the TCRdb table keeps only in-frame clones and is missing some. Here the sample spans about 99,000 clones, 88% being singletons. The sample in question was peripheral blood, obtained from a patient treated with radiotherapy plus ipilimumab. The receptor source for this set is a human donor with non-small cell lung cancer that progressed on radiotherapy plus ipilimumab.

The chain couples TRBV19 to TRBJ1-1; D not certain. From germline, CDR1 is LNHDA and CDR2 SQIVND (reference sequence). The CDR3 extends over 16 amino acids. V was pared by 3 bases and J by 1 base, with 15 bases between. The CDR3 sequence is CASSIGIPEGNTEAFF. The CDR3 nucleotides read TGTGCCAGTAGTATCGGAATCCCCGAGGGGAACACTGAAGCTTTCTTT.

In DNA form, the CDR3 reads TGCGCCAGCAGCTTGGCAGGATTCACGGCCACCGGGGAGCTGTTTTTT. As protein: CASSLAGFTATGELFF. The chain links TRBV5-1 to TRBJ2-2; unclear D gene. Germline CDR1 is SGHRS and CDR2 is YFSETQ. The CDR3 contains 16 residues. V lost 0 bases and J 4 bases, leaving 13 bases between the germline ends. The whole variable domain, filled in from reference TRBV5-1 and TRBJ2-2, reads KAGVTQTPRYLIKTRGQQVTLSCSPISGHRSVSWYQQTPGQGLQFLFEYFSETQRNKGNFPGRFSGRQFSNSRSEMNVSTLELGDSALYLCASSLAGFTATGELFFGEGSRLTVL.

The V and J genes are TRBV9 and TRBJ1-1; D is unresolved. The CDR3 is 12 residues long. Per the germline V gene, CDR1 is SGDLS and CDR2 is YYNGEE. Trimming shortened V by 7 bases and J by 7 bases, and 14 bases separated the two germline ends. The DNA of the CDR3 is TGTGCCAGCGGGTCCGGAGGATATGAAGCTTTCTTT. This codes for CASGSGGYEAFF.

The V and J genes are TRBV4-1 and TRBJ2-7, with TRBD2 identical over 8 bases. Germline trimming cut 0 bases from V and 0 bases from J; bases unmatched to any gene: 13. The CDR3 runs to 19 residues. Germline V gives CDR1 MGHRA, CDR2 YSYEKL. The CDR3 DNA is TGCGCCAGCAGCCAAGATCTGACCCGACTAGCGCCCAACTCCTACGAGCAGTACTTC. It encodes CASSQDLTRLAPNSYEQYF.

In its sample, this clone was seen a few times. V gene TRBV6-6 combines with J gene TRBJ2-5; weak D call: TRBD1 (6 bases). Germline loops: CDR1 MNHNY, CDR2 SVGAGI (reference sequence). The CDR3 is 16 amino acids. Trimming took off 2 bases at V and 5 bases at J, with 18 bases between the two ends. CDR3 DNA sequence: TGTGCCAGCAGTTACAATCGAATCGCTCAGGGGGAGACCCAGTACTTC. This sequence encodes CASSYNRIAQGETQYF.

The chain has TRBV7-9 and TRBJ2-1; no definite D call. V was clipped by 3 bases and J by 6 bases, with 3 bases between them. Germline CDR1 and CDR2: SEHNR and FQNEAQ (reference sequence). The CDR3 runs to 11 residues. The CDR3 DNA reads as TGTGCCAGCAGCTTTATCAATGAGCAGTTCTTC. It codes for CASSFINEQFF.

The rearrangement joins TRBV14 to TRBJ2-1; TRBD2 matches at 7 bases. CDR1 and CDR2 from the germline V gene are SGHDN and FVKESK. V was clipped by 4 bases and J by 2 bases; unmatched bases: 8. CDR3 length equals 16 residues. The CDR3 region has the DNA TGTGCCAGCAGCCGTTCCTTGGCGGGAGCCTACAATGAGCAGTTCTTC. It codes for CASSRSLAGAYNEQFF.

The V gene is TRBV25-1, the J gene TRBJ2-3, with D possibly matching TRBD2 (5 bases). Germline CDR1 MGHDK, CDR2 SYGVNS. This CDR3 has 15 residues. V lost 6 bases and J 4 bases, leaving 17 bases between the germline ends. Here the CDR3 DNA reads TGTGCCAGCAGACATAACCCGGGATCGTCAGATACGCAGTATTTT. Its protein is CASRHNPGSSDTQYF.

This chain connects TRBV7-2 to TRBJ2-3; 9 bases map to TRBD2. CDR3 length: 16 residues. The germline V gene has CDR1 SGHTA and CDR2 FQGNSA. The trim removed 5 bases at V and 6 bases at J, leaving 12 bases unmatched. The chain's CDR3 is CASSLGLAGPRDTQYF. Here the CDR3 DNA reads TGTGCCAGCAGCCTAGGGCTAGCGGGGCCCCGGGATACGCAGTATTTT.

The rearrangement links TRBV5-5 to TRBJ2-7; D gene unclear. V shed 4 bases and J shed 3 bases, with 20 bases lying between them. Germline-derived CDR1 and CDR2 are SGHKS and YYEKEE (reference sequence). CDR3 size: 16 residues. The CDR3 region has the DNA TGTGCCAGCAGCCCTCGGTGGCTCCCGAAGGTCTACGAGCAGTACTTC. This encodes CASSPRWLPKVYEQYF.

This chain uses TRBV2 with TRBJ2-7; tentative D call: TRBD1 (5 bases). The V gene lost 8 bases and the J gene lost 3 bases, with 17 bases spanning the gap. The CDR3 has 14 residues. Germline assignment: CDR1 SNHLY and CDR2 FYNNEI. CDR3 nucleotide sequence: TGTGCCAGCTCTGGGCAGGGCCCTTTCTACGAGCAGTACTTC. Amino acids: CASSGQGPFYEQYF.

The chain is built from TRBV6-5 and TRBJ2-1; TRBD1 matches 7 bases. Germline CDR1 MNHEY, CDR2 SVGAGI. The CDR3 has 15 amino acids. V lost 6 bases to trimming and J lost 5 bases; unmatched junction nucleotides: 10. The CDR3, as DNA: TGTGCCAGCAGGCTGGACAGGATAAGGCACAATGAGCAGTTCTTC. Its protein is CASRLDRIRHNEQFF.

The chain couples TRBV6-1 to TRBJ1-2; tentatively, D is TRBD1 (5 bases). V was shortened by 3 bases and J by 5 bases, with 16 bases between the two germline ends. Germline CDR1 is MNHNS and CDR2 is SASEGT. The CDR3 extends over 15 amino acids. The CDR3, as DNA: TGTGCCAGCAGTGACATTTCGGGGGGGACGTATGGCTACACCTTC. Residues: CASSDISGGTYGYTF.

The chain has TRBV5-1 and TRBJ1-1; no reliable D call. The V end lost 5 bases, the J end lost 5 bases, and 16 bases lay between the germline ends. The CDR3 extends over 14 amino acids. The germline V gene has CDR1 SGHRS and CDR2 YFSETQ. The CDR3: CASSLLAGNTEAFF. CDR3 bases: TGCGCCAGCAGTCTCCTAGCGGGGAATACTGAAGCTTTCTTT.